A single sample gave rise to the 6 T cell receptor beta chains below, sequenced in a study of prognosis after radiotherapy for stage I lung cancer (TCRdb year 2021). The listed sequencing device is Illumina HiSeq 3000. Two rounds of multiplex PCR on genomic DNA were used to amplify the TCR beta CDR3 region. In the first PCR round, primers specific to each TRBV and TRBJ gene were used, and the primer sequences were filed in Chinese patent CN105087789A. TCRdb trimmed the raw reads at Q25, called clones with MiXCR and kept productive beta chains. CDR3 protein duplicates are merged, each entry listing the most common genes and DNA. In this sample the table shows 15,000 or so distinct CDR3 sequences, roughly 31% of which occur a single time. The ten largest make up around a quarter of the sample. The sequencing here drew on PBMCs, taken before or after stereotactic body radiation therapy (not recorded which). The receptors come from a donor over 45 with non-small cell lung cancer.

The chain has TRBV5-1 and TRBJ1-6, with 9 bases aligning to TRBD1. CDR3 length: 18 amino acids. The J segment lost 2 bases and the V segment lost 4 bases, leaving 10 bases of the junction unmatched. Germline V gene lookup returns CDR1 SGHRS and CDR2 YFSETQ. The CDR3 sequence: CASSPGTGSDPYNSPLHF. The CDR3 region has the DNA TGCGCCAGCAGCCCCGGGACAGGGTCTGACCCCTATAATTCACCCCTCCACTTT.

Many counts were recorded for this clonotype. CDR3 loop: CASSLRQGRYEQYF. The CDR3 nucleotides read TGTGCCAGCAGCTTGCGACAGGGACGCTACGAGCAGTACTTC. The chain is built from TRBV5-6 and TRBJ2-7, with 7 positions matching TRBD1. The CDR3 totals 14 residues. Germline V gene data show CDR1 as SGHDT and CDR2 as YYEEEE. Trimming took 1 base from V and 3 from J; bases not matched to a gene: 4.

This clonotype was observed many times. The DNA for the CDR3 is TGTGCCAGCAGTTTGGGCCCCCGCGGAACCACCGGGGAGCTGTTTTTT. It is translated as CASSLGPRGTTGELFF. The gene calls are TRBV12-3 or TRBV12-4 and TRBJ2-2; no reliable D call. The length of the CDR3 is 16 residues. Trimming left V 3 bases short and J 4 bases short, with 15 bases between.

As for this clonotype: A far bigger clonotype differs at one base, so this is likely a read error. The V call is TRBV6-8, the J call TRBJ2-7, with D hard to call. The CDR3 has 13 amino acids. Germline V CDR1 and CDR2: MNHGY, SAAAGT. As DNA, the CDR3 is TGTGCCAGCAGTTACGGTTCCTCCTACGATCAGTACTTC. This sequence encodes CASSYGSSYDQYF.

The chain joins TRBV24-1 to TRBJ2-1, with D hard to call. V dropped 2 bases and J dropped 5 bases, with 18 bases sitting between them. This CDR3 has 17 residues. From germline, CDR1 is KGHDR and CDR2 SFDVKD. CDR3 nucleotide sequence: TGTGCCACCAGTGATTCCTATCTAGTGGGAATACACAATGAGCAGTTCTTC. Protein product: CATSDSYLVGIHNEQFF.

This clonotype has just one count. This chain joins TRBV3-1 and TRBJ2-7, with 8 bases aligning to TRBD2. CDR1 is LGHDT, CDR2 YNNKEL, per germline (reference sequence). Losses at the gene ends were 5 bases for V and 3 bases for J; bases not matched to a gene: 9. The CDR3 is 15 amino acids. The CDR3 nucleotides read TGTGCCAGCAGCGTAGGGGGGGGACTAGTCTACGAGCAGTACTTC. Translated: CASSVGGGLVYEQYF.